A single sample is the source of the 4 T cell receptor gamma chains below, sequenced in a study of gamma delta lymphoproliferative disorders and STAT genes. Sequencing used genomic DNA taken from PBMCs of patients and controls. TCRdb processed the multiplex PCR reads again with the CATT caller. Of about 1,900 gamma-chain clones in the sample, 6% to 8% were seen once. Specimen: blood. These receptors were collected from a human donor with gamma-delta T-cell large granular lymphocyte leukemia.

This clone is medium-sized in the sample. The chain carries TRGV10 and TRGJP1. Because TCRdb records no J gene, it was assigned here through a match of the DNA to germline. TRGV10 is annotated as an ORF whose role is uncertain. This CDR3 spans 17 amino acids. Unmatched junction bases numbered 14, after V lost 8 bases and J lost 1 base. The CDR3 DNA reads TGTGCTGCGTGGGATCCCCGGGGGGGTACCACTGGTTGGTTCAAGATATTT. Translating it yields CAAWDPRGGTTGWFKIF.

This clone is medium-sized. This chain joins TRGV2 and TRGJP1. No J gene is reported in TCRdb; it was inferred here by comparing the DNA with germline. Germline CDR1 reads EGSNGY; CDR2 reads YDSYNSKV. This CDR3 is 15 amino acids long. The ends lost 1 base at V and 4 bases at J; junction bases unmatched: 6. This CDR3 is CATWDGCDTGWFKIF. DNA for the CDR3: TGTGCCACCTGGGACGGTTGTGACACTGGTTGGTTCAAGATATTT.

The sample holds many counts of this clone. The chain recombines TRGV9 with TRGJ1 or TRGJ2. The J gene is absent in TCRdb and was assigned here via DNA matching to germline. This CDR3 contains 9 residues. V trimming: 11 bases; J trimming: 10 bases; junction bases outside the gene matches: 8. Per germline, CDR1 GITISATS and CDR2 ISYDGTV (reference sequence). In nucleotides, the CDR3 is TGTGCCTCGCGGGCCAAGAAACTCTTT. The encoded protein is CASRAKKLF.

Notes on this clone: The DNA is left out, because the CDR3 cannot be placed on it with certainty; the CDR3 is given as TCRdb lists it. The V gene reported is TRGV11; the J gene is uncalled. TRGV11 is an open reading frame, and its role is uncertain. The CDR3 extends over 19 residues, inclusive of both ends. CDR3 sequence: CTTVPAGLPRAYYYCKKLF.